The T cell receptor beta chain under discussion was sequenced for a study of cytomegalovirus exposure and HLA in healthy donors. Whole-study findings and limits: There were several of the most significant clusters that appeared linked to common viral pathogens in a later analysis. Most CMV-associated TCR beta chains were later found to appear HLA-restricted.

The PCR contained 60 Vbeta and 13 Jbeta primers. Clones were read by immunoSEQ multiplex PCR, and TCRdb kept only the in-frame ones, dropping some. The sample has about 140,000 clones, around 65% seen once. V gave up 9 bases and J gave up 0 bases; unmatched junction bases: 8. CDR1 MNHNS and CDR2 SASEGT come from the germline V gene. This CDR3 has 15 residues. Of note for this clone: The target antigen is unknown.

Sequences were obtained from PBMCs. This chain links TRBV6-1 with TRBJ2-5; TRBD2 matches 9 bases. This TCR was recovered from a male donor in good health and CMV-seronegative. CDR3 coding DNA: TGTGCCAGTTCTCCAGCGGGGGGCCACCAAGAGACCCAGTACTTC. It codes for CASSPAGGHQETQYF.